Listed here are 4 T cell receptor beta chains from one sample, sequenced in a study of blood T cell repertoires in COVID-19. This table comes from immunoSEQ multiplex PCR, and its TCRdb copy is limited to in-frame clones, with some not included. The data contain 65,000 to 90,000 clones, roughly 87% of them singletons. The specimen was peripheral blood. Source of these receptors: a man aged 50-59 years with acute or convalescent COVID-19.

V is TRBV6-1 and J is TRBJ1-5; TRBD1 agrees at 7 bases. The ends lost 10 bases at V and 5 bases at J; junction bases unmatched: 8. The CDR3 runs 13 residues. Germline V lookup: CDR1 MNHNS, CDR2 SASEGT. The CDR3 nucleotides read TGTGCCACCACGGACAGGTGGGATCAGCCCCAGCATTTT. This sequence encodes CATTDRWDQPQHF.

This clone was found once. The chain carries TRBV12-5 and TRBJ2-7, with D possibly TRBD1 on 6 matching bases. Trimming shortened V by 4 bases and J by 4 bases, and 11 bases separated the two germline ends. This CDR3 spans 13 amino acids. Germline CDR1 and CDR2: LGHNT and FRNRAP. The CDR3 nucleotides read TGTGCTAGTGGTTCGATACAGGGTTACGAGCAGTACTTC. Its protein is CASGSIQGYEQYF.

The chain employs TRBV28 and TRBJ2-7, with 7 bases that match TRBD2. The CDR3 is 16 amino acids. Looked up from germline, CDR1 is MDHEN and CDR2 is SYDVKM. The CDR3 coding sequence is TGTGCCAGCAGTCAAGCTTCGGCGGGGTCTCTGCGGGAGTGGCACGTC. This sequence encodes CASSQASAGSLREWHV.

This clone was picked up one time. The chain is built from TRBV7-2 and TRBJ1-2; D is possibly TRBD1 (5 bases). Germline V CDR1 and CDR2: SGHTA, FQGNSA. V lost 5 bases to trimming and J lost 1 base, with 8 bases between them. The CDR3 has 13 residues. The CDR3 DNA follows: TGTGCCAGCAGCCACGACAGTAACTATGGCTACACCTTC. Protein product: CASSHDSNYGYTF.